The 27 T cell receptor beta chains reported below all come from one sample, sequenced in a study of blood T cell repertoires in COVID-19 (TCRdb year 2020). Library prep was done by the immunoSEQ multiplex PCR assay. Held by TCRdb, this immuneACCESS table contains in-frame sequences only and omits some clones. Under half of the omission traces to an unresolved V gene where checked; the cause of the rest is unknown. The sample table records 150,000 or so clones; 87% of these occur just once. Around 6.1% of the sample is taken by the ten largest. The sample was peripheral blood. These receptors originate from a man at least 80 years old with acute or convalescent COVID-19.

The chain couples TRBV6-1 to TRBJ1-2; TRBD1 is a possible D gene (6 bases). CDR3 length: 16 amino acids. Germline values: CDR1 MNHNS, CDR2 SASEGT. The germline V and J ends were trimmed by 4 bases and 0 bases, with 15 bases remaining between them. For the CDR3, the DNA is TGTGCCAGCAGTGGGACAGACCGTTTTACTAACTATGGCTACACCTTC. This codes for CASSGTDRFTNYGYTF.

The J gene is TRBJ2-2, the V gene TRBV27, with D possibly matching TRBD1 (6 bases). CDR1 MNHEY and CDR2 SMNVEV come from the germline V gene (reference sequence). This CDR3 is 14 amino acids long. V gave up 6 bases and J gave up 3 bases, with 11 bases separating them. The CDR3 region has the DNA TGTGCCAGCAGCCGGGACACCTACACCGGGGAGCTGTTTTTT. As protein: CASSRDTYTGELFF.

This clone turned up a few times. This chain uses TRBV18 with TRBJ2-1; 12 nucleotides agree with TRBD2. Germline lookup yields CDR1 KGHSH and CDR2 LQKENI. This CDR3 contains 15 residues. V gave up 2 bases and J gave up 10 bases; unmatched junction bases: 6. As DNA, the CDR3 is TGTGCCAGCTCACCAGGACTAGCGGGATCGGGGGAGCAGTTCTTC. Protein sequence: CASSPGLAGSGEQFF.

The CDR3 here is CASSKAALAGGDNGEQFF. The CDR3 bases are TGTGCCAGCAGCAAAGCGGCACTAGCGGGAGGGGATAATGGTGAGCAGTTCTTC. This chain joins TRBV21-1 and TRBJ2-1; the table's D call, TRBD2, has no DNA check behind it. TRBV21-1 is flagged as a pseudogene. The CDR3 has 18 residues.

This clone has more than one count but fewer than ten. This rearrangement joins TRBV6-5 to TRBJ2-7; 7 bases align to TRBD1. This CDR3 has 14 amino acids. After removal of 6 bases from V and 2 bases from J, the junction contained 7 bases not matched to a gene. Germline-derived CDR1 and CDR2 are MNHEY and SVGAGI. The CDR3 here is CASRNRDSPYEQYF. CDR3 DNA: TGTGCCAGCAGAAACCGGGACAGCCCCTACGAGCAGTACTTC.

This clone came up once. V and J are TRBV6-5 and TRBJ1-2; no definite D call. Germline loops: CDR1 MNHEY, CDR2 SVGAGI. The V end was cut by 8 bases, the J end by 4 bases, with 11 bases between. This CDR3 is 12 amino acids long. The CDR3 here is CASGRTSYGYTF. As DNA, the CDR3 is TGTGCCAGCGGGCGGACTTCCTATGGCTACACCTTC.

The chain is built from TRBV5-1 and TRBJ2-1, with D possibly TRBD1 on 6 matching bases. Trimming took 3 bases from V and 6 from J, leaving 10 bases between them. CDR3 length: 13 residues. Per the germline V gene, CDR1 is SGHRS and CDR2 is YFSETQ. CDR3 nucleotides: TGCGCCAGCAGCTCCGGACAGACCAATGAGCAGTTCTTC. Its translation: CASSSGQTNEQFF. Full variable domain (missing parts from reference TRBV5-1 and TRBJ2-1): KAGVTQTPRYLIKTRGQQVTLSCSPISGHRSVSWYQQTPGQGLQFLFEYFSETQRNKGNFPGRFSGRQFSNSRSEMNVSTLELGDSALYLCASSSGQTNEQFFGPGTRLTVL.

The chain uses TRBV28 and TRBJ2-1, with D possibly TRBD2 on 6 matching bases. The germline gives CDR1 MDHEN, CDR2 SYDVKM. The CDR3 covers 17 residues. V was pared by 5 bases and J by 5 bases, with 22 bases between. CDR3 loop: CASSNAGLLPSHNEQFF. CDR3 in DNA: TGTGCCAGCAGTAACGCGGGGTTACTACCTTCGCACAATGAGCAGTTCTTC.

This chain uses TRBV7-2 with TRBJ1-2, with 10 bases lining up with TRBD1. The germline V gene has CDR1 SGHTA and CDR2 FQGNSA. The CDR3 is made up of 12 amino acids. V gave up 5 bases and J gave up 8 bases; unmatched junction bases: 2. The CDR3 DNA follows: TGTGCCAGCAGCCGGACAGGGGGAGGCTACACCTTC. Amino acids: CASSRTGGGYTF.

This rearrangement joins TRBV5-1 to TRBJ2-5; 8 nucleotides agree with TRBD2. With V trimmed by 0 bases and J by 0 bases, 1 base remained unmatched. This CDR3 spans 15 amino acids. CDR1 and CDR2 from the germline V gene are SGHRS and YFSETQ. The CDR3 nucleotides are TGCGCCAGCAGCTTGGCGGGGGGGGACCAAGAGACCCAGTACTTC. The encoded protein is CASSLAGGDQETQYF.

This clone was seen once. The gene calls are TRBV11-2 and TRBJ2-1; TRBD2 aligns across 9 bases. The trim removed 2 bases at V and 7 bases at J, leaving 6 bases unmatched. Germline CDR1 and CDR2: SGHAT and FQNNGV. The CDR3 has 15 amino acids. The CDR3 loop reads CASSLRRGGTNEQFF. CDR3 coding DNA: TGTGCCAGCAGCTTACGGCGGGGGGGAACGAATGAGCAGTTCTTC.

This rearrangement joins TRBV28 to TRBJ2-1, with TRBD1 as a possible D gene (6 bases). Trimming cost V 5 bases and J 3 bases, with 8 bases left between them. This CDR3 has 13 residues. Looked up from germline, CDR1 is MDHEN and CDR2 is SYDVKM. The CDR3 protein is CASSQGGYNEQFF. CDR3 sequence (DNA): TGTGCCAGCAGTCAAGGGGGCTACAATGAGCAGTTCTTC. The complete variable domain, with remaining parts taken from reference TRBV28 and TRBJ2-1, reads DVKVTQSSRYLVKRTGEKVFLECVQDMDHENMFWYRQDPGLGLRLIYFSYDVKMKEKGDIPEGYSVSREKKERFSLILESASTNQTSMYLCASSQGGYNEQFFGPGTRLTVL.

The chain uses TRBV10-3 and TRBJ2-1; 12 nucleotides align to TRBD2. CDR1 is ENHRY, CDR2 SYGVKD, per germline. This CDR3 contains 14 residues. Trimming took 6 bases from V and 6 from J; bases not matched to a gene: 3. Written as DNA, the CDR3 is TGTGCCATCAGGTCTAGCGGGAGGGCCAATGAGCAGTTCTTC. Protein sequence: CAIRSSGRANEQFF.

DNA for the CDR3: TGTGCCAACCCCTCCAGGACAGGGGAGGACACCGGGGAGCTGTTTTTT. This gives the protein CANPSRTGEDTGELFF. The chain is built from TRBV25-1 and TRBJ2-2; 9 nucleotides align to TRBD1. The germline CDR1 and CDR2 sequences are MGHDK and SYGVNS. V shed 10 bases and J 3 bases; nucleotides not matched to a gene: 12. The CDR3 has 16 amino acids.

The V gene is TRBV28, the J gene TRBJ1-4; D remains unclear. V dropped 4 bases and J dropped 6 bases, with 18 bases sitting between them. CDR1 MDHEN and CDR2 SYDVKM come from the germline V gene. The CDR3 is 16 residues long. CDR3 protein: CASSSVGEGRHEKLFF. DNA for the CDR3: TGTGCCAGCAGTTCGGTGGGTGAGGGAAGACATGAAAAACTGTTTTTT. The complete variable domain, with remaining parts taken from reference TRBV28 and TRBJ1-4, reads DVKVTQSSRYLVKRTGEKVFLECVQDMDHENMFWYRQDPGLGLRLIYFSYDVKMKEKGDIPEGYSVSREKKERFSLILESASTNQTSMYLCASSSVGEGRHEKLFFGSGTQLSVL.

The V call is TRBV12-3 or TRBV12-4, the J call TRBJ1-4, with 7 nucleotides matching TRBD1. This CDR3 region has 13 residues. V shed 10 bases and J 8 bases; nucleotides not matched to a gene: 10. The CDR3 reads CATKRGTDEKLFF. As DNA, the CDR3 is TGTGCCACCAAGCGAGGGACAGACGAAAAACTGTTTTTT.

The chain joins TRBV18 to TRBJ2-5; tentatively, D is TRBD2 (6 bases). This CDR3 comprises 14 residues. Germline-derived CDR1 and CDR2 are KGHSH and LQKENI. V lost 3 bases and J 3 bases, leaving 11 bases between the germline ends. The CDR3 region is CASSPILAEETQYF. The CDR3 DNA follows: TGTGCCAGCTCACCTATCTTAGCGGAAGAGACCCAGTACTTC.

The chain combines TRBV10-1 with TRBJ1-2, with no clear D. The CDR3 has 13 residues. Germline CDR1 WNHNN, CDR2 SYGVQD (reference sequence). V lost 0 bases and J 2 bases, leaving 4 bases between the germline ends. The CDR3 nucleotides read TGCGCCAGCAGTGAGTCCCCGAACTATGGCTACACCTTC. Its protein product is CASSESPNYGYTF.

This clone is a singleton in its sample. The chain uses TRBV10-3 and TRBJ2-6; 7 nucleotides agree with TRBD2. The length of the CDR3 is 18 residues. CDR1 and CDR2 (germline): ENHRY, SYGVKD. Germline trimming cut 2 bases from V and 1 base from J; bases unmatched to any gene: 8. CDR3 sequence reads: CAISENHGGLSGANVLTF. DNA of the CDR3: TGTGCCATCAGTGAGAACCACGGGGGGTTATCTGGGGCCAACGTCCTGACTTTC.

J is TRBJ1-2 and V is TRBV7-2; no clear D. The CDR3 spans 17 residues. Looked up from germline, CDR1 is SGHTA and CDR2 is FQGNSA. Trimming took off 4 bases at V and 8 bases at J, with 26 bases between the two ends. The CDR3 coding sequence is TGTGCCAGCAGCTCCTATAACTTTCAGGTCTTGGATAAAGGCTACACCTTC. Protein sequence: CASSSYNFQVLDKGYTF. The whole variable domain, remainder taken from reference TRBV7-2 and TRBJ1-2, is GAGVSQSPSNKVTEKGKDVELRCDPISGHTALYWYRQSLGQGLEFLIYFQGNSAPDKSGLPSDRFSAERTGGSVSTLTIQRTQQEDSAVYLCASSSYNFQVLDKGYTFGSGTRLTVV.

The chain recombines TRBV19 with TRBJ1-1, with 9 bases fitting TRBD1. CDR3 size: 15 residues. With 6 bases clipped from V and 0 bases from J, the junction kept 5 bases outside the gene matches. Germline loops: CDR1 LNHDA, CDR2 SQIVND (reference sequence). CDR3 in amino acids: CASSSDRGVNTEAFF. The CDR3 region has the DNA TGTGCCAGTAGCTCGGACAGGGGCGTGAACACTGAAGCTTTCTTT.

This clone has only a few counts. The chain has TRBV19 and TRBJ1-2; D perhaps matches TRBD1 (6 bases). V lost 5 bases to trimming and J lost 2 bases, with 21 bases between them. The CDR3 consists of 17 residues. Germline V gives CDR1 LNHDA, CDR2 SQIVND (reference sequence). The CDR3 DNA reads as TGTGCCAGTAGTGTAGTCGACAGGTTCCAAGGAAACTATGGCTACACCTTC. It codes for CASSVVDRFQGNYGYTF.

The chain carries TRBV18 and TRBJ2-1; tentative D call: TRBD2 (5 bases). V dropped 0 bases and J dropped 9 bases, with 15 bases sitting between them. CDR3 length: 15 amino acids. Germline V gives CDR1 KGHSH, CDR2 LQKENI. The CDR3 DNA sequence: TGTGCCAGCTCACCACCGGCAGGAGGCCTCAGTGAGCAGTTCTTC. Protein product: CASSPPAGGLSEQFF.

On this clone: Other DNA sequences in the same sample also yield this CDR3. The V gene is TRBV5-1, the J gene TRBJ2-3, with 11 bases lining up with TRBD2. J lost 0 bases, V lost 0 bases, and 0 bases had no gene match. The CDR3 extends over 16 amino acids. Germline loops: CDR1 SGHRS, CDR2 YFSETQ. CDR3 bases: TGCGCCAGCAGCTTGGGGACTAGCGGGAGCACAGATACGCAGTATTTT. Amino acid sequence: CASSLGTSGSTDTQYF. The full variable domain, with the rest looked up from reference TRBV5-1 and TRBJ2-3, is KAGVTQTPRYLIKTRGQQVTLSCSPISGHRSVSWYQQTPGQGLQFLFEYFSETQRNKGNFPGRFSGRQFSNSRSEMNVSTLELGDSALYLCASSLGTSGSTDTQYFGPGTRLTVL.

This chain joins TRBV5-4 and TRBJ2-1, with D perhaps matching TRBD1 (5 bases). V lost 0 bases and J 7 bases, leaving 14 bases between the germline ends. Germline V gene sequence: CDR1 SGHNT, CDR2 YYREEE (reference sequence). The CDR3 is 15 residues long. DNA of the CDR3: TGTGCCAGCAGCTTGGCCCAGGGATTAGGGAATGAGCAGTTCTTC. Translating it yields CASSLAQGLGNEQFF. Combining the CDR3 with reference TRBV5-4 and TRBJ2-1 gives the whole variable domain ETGVTQSPTHLIKTRGQQVTLRCSSQSGHNTVSWYQQALGQGPQFIFQYYREEENGRGNFPPRFSGLQFPNYSSELNVNALELDDSALYLCASSLAQGLGNEQFFGPGTRLTVL.

J is TRBJ1-1 and V is TRBV12-3 or TRBV12-4; TRBD1 might be the D (6 bases). The CDR3 is 13 residues long. V lost 7 bases and J 1 base, leaving 10 bases between the germline ends. In nucleotides, the CDR3 is TGTGCCAGCACGCAGGGGTGGAACACTGAAGCTTTCTTT. Residues: CASTQGWNTEAFF.

This sequence joins TRBV6-2 or TRBV6-3 and TRBJ2-2; TRBD2 might be the D (6 bases). Germline V gene lookup returns CDR1 MNHEY and CDR2 SVGEGT. Between the trimmed V and J ends, which lost 2 bases and 4 bases, there was a span of 14 bases. CDR3 length: 16 residues. In DNA, the CDR3 is TGTGCCAGCAGTTACGATTCCGGGACTCCCACCGGGGAGCTGTTTTTT. Its protein product is CASSYDSGTPTGELFF.